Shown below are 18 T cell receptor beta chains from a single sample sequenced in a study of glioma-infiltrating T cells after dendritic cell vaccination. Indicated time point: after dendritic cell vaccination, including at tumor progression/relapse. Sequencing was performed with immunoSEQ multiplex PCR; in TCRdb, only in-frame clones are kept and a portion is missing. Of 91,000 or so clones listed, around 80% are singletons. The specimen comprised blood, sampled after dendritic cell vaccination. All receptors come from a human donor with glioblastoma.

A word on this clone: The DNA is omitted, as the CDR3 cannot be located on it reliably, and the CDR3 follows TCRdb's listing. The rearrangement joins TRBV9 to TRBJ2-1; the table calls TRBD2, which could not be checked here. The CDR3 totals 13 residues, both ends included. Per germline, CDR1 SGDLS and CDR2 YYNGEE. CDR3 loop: CASSVAAGSGKFF.

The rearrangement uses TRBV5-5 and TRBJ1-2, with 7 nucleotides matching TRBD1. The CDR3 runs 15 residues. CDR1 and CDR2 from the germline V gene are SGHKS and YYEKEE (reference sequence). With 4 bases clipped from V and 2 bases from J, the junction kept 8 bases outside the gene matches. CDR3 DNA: TGTGCCAGCAGCCAACCCTGGGACAGAAACTATGGCTACACCTTC. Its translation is CASSQPWDRNYGYTF.

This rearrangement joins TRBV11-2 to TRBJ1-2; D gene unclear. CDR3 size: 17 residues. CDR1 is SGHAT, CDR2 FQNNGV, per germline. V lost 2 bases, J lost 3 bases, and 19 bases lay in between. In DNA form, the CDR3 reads TGTGCCAGCAGCTTACGTCGGGTTTTCCAAGCCGACTATGGCTACACCTTC. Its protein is CASSLRRVFQADYGYTF.

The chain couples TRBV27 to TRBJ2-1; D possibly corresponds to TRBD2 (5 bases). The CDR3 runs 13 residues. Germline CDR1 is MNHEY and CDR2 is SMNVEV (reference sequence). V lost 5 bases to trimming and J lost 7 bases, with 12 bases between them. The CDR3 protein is CASSRLSGNEQFF. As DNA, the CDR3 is TGTGCCAGCAGTAGATTGTCGGGGAATGAGCAGTTCTTC.

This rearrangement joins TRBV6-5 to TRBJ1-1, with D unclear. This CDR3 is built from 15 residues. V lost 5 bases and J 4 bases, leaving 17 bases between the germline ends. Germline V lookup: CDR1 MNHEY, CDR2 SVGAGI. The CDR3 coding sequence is TGTGCCAGCAGTACCCGGACGGACTGGAGCACTGAAGCTTTCTTT. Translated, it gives CASSTRTDWSTEAFF.

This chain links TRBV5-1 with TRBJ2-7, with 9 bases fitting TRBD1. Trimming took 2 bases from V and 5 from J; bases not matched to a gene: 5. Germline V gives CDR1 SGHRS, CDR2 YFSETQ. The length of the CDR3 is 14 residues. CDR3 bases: TGCGCCAGCAGCTTCCCGGACAGGGGCAACGAGCAGTACTTC. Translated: CASSFPDRGNEQYF.

The CDR3 spells CASSERMGGSGYTF. DNA for the CDR3: TGTGCCAGCAGTGAACGGATGGGAGGGAGCGGCTACACCTTC. V and J are TRBV2 and TRBJ1-2; no firm D call. The V gene lost 2 bases and the J gene lost 8 bases, with 15 bases spanning the gap. CDR3 length: 14 amino acids. Germline values: CDR1 SNHLY, CDR2 FYNNEI.

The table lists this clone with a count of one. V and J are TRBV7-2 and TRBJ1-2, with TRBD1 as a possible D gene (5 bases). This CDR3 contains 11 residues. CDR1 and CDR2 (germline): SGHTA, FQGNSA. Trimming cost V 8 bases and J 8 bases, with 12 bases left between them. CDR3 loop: CASGRVQGYTF. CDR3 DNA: TGTGCCAGCGGCAGGGTGCAAGGCTACACCTTC.

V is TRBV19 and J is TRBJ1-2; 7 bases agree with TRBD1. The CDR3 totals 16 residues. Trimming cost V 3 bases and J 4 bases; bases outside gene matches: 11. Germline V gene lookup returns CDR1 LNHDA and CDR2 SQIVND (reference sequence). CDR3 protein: CASSIESGTATYGYTF. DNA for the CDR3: TGTGCCAGTAGTATCGAGTCCGGGACAGCAACCTATGGCTACACCTTC. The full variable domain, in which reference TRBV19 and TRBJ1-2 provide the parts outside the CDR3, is DGGITQSPKYLFRKEGQNVTLSCEQNLNHDAMYWYRQDPGQGLRLIYYSQIVNDFQKGDIAEGYSVSREKKESFPLTVTSAQKNPTAFYLCASSIESGTATYGYTFGSGTRLTVV.

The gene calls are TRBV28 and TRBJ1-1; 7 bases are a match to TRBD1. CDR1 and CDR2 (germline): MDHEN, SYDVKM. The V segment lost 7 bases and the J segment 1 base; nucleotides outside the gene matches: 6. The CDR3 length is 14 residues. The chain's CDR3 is CASTPTGRNTEAFF. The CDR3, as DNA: TGTGCCAGCACTCCGACAGGGAGGAACACTGAAGCTTTCTTT.

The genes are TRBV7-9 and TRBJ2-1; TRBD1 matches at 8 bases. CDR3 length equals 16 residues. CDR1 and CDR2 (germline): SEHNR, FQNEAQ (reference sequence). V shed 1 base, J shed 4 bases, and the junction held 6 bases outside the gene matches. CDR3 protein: CASSLDLGDRYNEQFF. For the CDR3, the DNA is TGTGCCAGCAGCTTAGATCTGGGGGACAGGTACAATGAGCAGTTCTTC.

CDR3 amino acids: CASRVSGTATQETQYF. Written as DNA, the CDR3 is TGCGCCAGCAGGGTATCCGGGACAGCTACCCAAGAGACCCAGTACTTC. This chain links TRBV5-1 with TRBJ2-5; 7 positions agree with TRBD1. This CDR3 is 16 amino acids long. Germline V gives CDR1 SGHRS, CDR2 YFSETQ. J was trimmed by 1 base and V by 5 bases; bases with no gene match: 11.

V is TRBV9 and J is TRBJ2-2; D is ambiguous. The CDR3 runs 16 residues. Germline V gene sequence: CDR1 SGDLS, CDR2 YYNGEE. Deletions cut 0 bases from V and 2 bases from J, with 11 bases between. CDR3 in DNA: TGTGCCAGCAGCGTAGCGCAGAGGCCAAACACCGGGGAGCTGTTTTTT. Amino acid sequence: CASSVAQRPNTGELFF.

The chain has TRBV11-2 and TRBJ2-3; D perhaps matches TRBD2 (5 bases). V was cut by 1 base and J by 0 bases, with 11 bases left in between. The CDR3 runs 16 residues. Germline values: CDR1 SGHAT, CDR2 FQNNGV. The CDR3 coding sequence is TGTGCCAGCAGCTTAGGTACTAGTTCAAGCACAGATACGCAGTATTTT. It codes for CASSLGTSSSTDTQYF.

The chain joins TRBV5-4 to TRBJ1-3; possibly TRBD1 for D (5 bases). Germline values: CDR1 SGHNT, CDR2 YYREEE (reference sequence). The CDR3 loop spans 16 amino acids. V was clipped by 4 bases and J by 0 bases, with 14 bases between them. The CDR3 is CASSVLQVNSGNTIYF. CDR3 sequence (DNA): TGTGCCAGCAGCGTGCTACAGGTTAACTCTGGAAACACCATATATTTT.

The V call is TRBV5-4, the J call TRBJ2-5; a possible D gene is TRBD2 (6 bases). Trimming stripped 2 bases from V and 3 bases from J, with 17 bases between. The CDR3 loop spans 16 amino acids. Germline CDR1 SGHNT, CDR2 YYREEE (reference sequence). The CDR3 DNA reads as TGTGCCAGCAGCTTATGGCGCGGGATAGGGGAAGAGACCCAGTACTTC. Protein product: CASSLWRGIGEETQYF.

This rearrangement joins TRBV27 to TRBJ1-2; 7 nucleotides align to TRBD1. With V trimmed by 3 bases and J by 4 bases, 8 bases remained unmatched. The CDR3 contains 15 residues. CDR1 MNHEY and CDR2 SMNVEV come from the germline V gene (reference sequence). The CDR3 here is CASSFSRGQIYGYTF. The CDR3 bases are TGTGCCAGCAGTTTTAGTAGGGGGCAAATCTATGGCTACACCTTC.

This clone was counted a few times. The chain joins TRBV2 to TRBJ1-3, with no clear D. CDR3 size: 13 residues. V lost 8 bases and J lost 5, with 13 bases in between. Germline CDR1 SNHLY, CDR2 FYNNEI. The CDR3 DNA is TGTGCCAGCCTACCAGCGGTCAGAAACACCATATATTTT. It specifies CASLPAVRNTIYF. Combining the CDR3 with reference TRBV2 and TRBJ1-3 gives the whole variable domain EPEVTQTPSHQVTQMGQEVILRCVPISNHLYFYWYRQILGQKVEFLVSFYNNEISEKSEIFDDQFSVERPDGSNFTLKIRSTKLEDSAMYFCASLPAVRNTIYFGEGSWLTVV.